The 24 T cell receptor beta chains in this list originate from one sample, sequenced in a study of blood T cell repertoires in COVID-19. Profiled with immunoSEQ multiplex PCR; TCRdb holds only in-frame clones, not every one. The sample contains tens of thousands of clones, roughly 87% of which appear only once. Sequenced input: peripheral blood. The receptors stem from a woman of 80 years or more with active or convalescent COVID-19.

The V and J genes are TRBV12-3 or TRBV12-4 and TRBJ2-3, with a weak D call TRBD2 (5 bases). Trimming pared 3 bases from V and 7 bases from J, leaving 8 bases between. This CDR3 has 12 amino acids. CDR3 in DNA: TGTGCCAGCAGTTTGTGGGAGAATACGCAGTATTTT. Protein product: CASSLWENTQYF.

The chain joins TRBV10-2 to TRBJ1-5; 7 bases match TRBD1. The CDR3 covers 16 residues. J gave up 2 bases and V 0 bases, and 4 bases lay outside the gene matches. Germline values: CDR1 WSHSY, CDR2 SAAADI. The CDR3 DNA follows: TGCGCCAGCAGTGAGTCAGGAGGGGGCGGCAATCAGCCCCAGCATTTT. Residues: CASSESGGGGNQPQHF.

The chain employs TRBV5-4 and TRBJ1-2; possible D gene TRBD1, 6 bases. Germline loops: CDR1 SGHNT, CDR2 YYREEE (reference sequence). CDR3 length: 13 amino acids. The V gene lost 3 bases and the J gene lost 5 bases, with 11 bases spanning the gap. This CDR3 is CASSSGQFYGYTF. The CDR3 nucleotides are TGTGCCAGCAGCTCCGGACAGTTTTATGGCTACACCTTC.

The chain recombines TRBV7-2 with TRBJ1-4; D is perhaps TRBD1 (6 bases). The CDR3 is made up of 18 amino acids. V dropped 0 bases and J dropped 3 bases, with 17 bases sitting between them. Germline V gives CDR1 SGHTA, CDR2 FQGNSA. CDR3 sequence: CASSLAWGGTGPNEKLFF. The CDR3 nucleotides read TGTGCCAGCAGCTTAGCCTGGGGGGGCACGGGGCCTAATGAAAAACTGTTTTTT.

This chain links TRBV2 with TRBJ1-4, with D hard to call. Trimming shortened V by 3 bases and J by 8 bases, and 16 bases separated the two germline ends. Per the germline V gene, CDR1 is SNHLY and CDR2 is FYNNEI. The CDR3 is made up of 15 amino acids. CDR3 bases: TGTGCCAGCAGTGAGAACACCCTGAAGGAGGAAAAACTGTTTTTT. Translation: CASSENTLKEEKLFF.

The chain employs TRBV19 and TRBJ1-2; perhaps TRBD1 as D (5 bases). This CDR3 spans 11 amino acids. Looked up from germline, CDR1 is LNHDA and CDR2 is SQIVND (reference sequence). V was cut by 10 bases and J by 1 base, with 7 bases left in between. CDR3 in DNA: TGTGCCACCCAGGGTAACTATGGCTACACCTTC. It yields the protein CATQGNYGYTF. The full variable domain, with the rest looked up from reference TRBV19 and TRBJ1-2, is DGGITQSPKYLFRKEGQNVTLSCEQNLNHDAMYWYRQDPGQGLRLIYYSQIVNDFQKGDIAEGYSVSREKKESFPLTVTSAQKNPTAFYLCATQGNYGYTFGSGTRLTVV.

In its sample, this clone was seen once. The rearrangement joins TRBV2 to TRBJ1-2; D not resolved. This CDR3 is 13 amino acids long. Trimming left V 1 base short and J 5 bases short, with 8 bases between. Germline V gives CDR1 SNHLY, CDR2 FYNNEI. The CDR3, as DNA: TGTGCCAGCAGTGAAGAAGCCGATTATGGCTACACCTTC. Translated, it gives CASSEEADYGYTF. Looking up the rest from reference TRBV2 and TRBJ1-2 gives the full variable domain: EPEVTQTPSHQVTQMGQEVILRCVPISNHLYFYWYRQILGQKVEFLVSFYNNEISEKSEIFDDQFSVERPDGSNFTLKIRSTKLEDSAMYFCASSEEADYGYTFGSGTRLTVV.

This chain joins TRBV7-2 and TRBJ1-2, with D possibly being TRBD1 (5 bases). Germline V CDR1 and CDR2: SGHTA, FQGNSA. Trimming took 4 bases from V and 6 from J, leaving 15 bases between them. This CDR3 region has 14 residues. The CDR3, as DNA: TGTGCCAGCAGCTCGACAGATCTCTTTAATGGCTACACCTTC. Protein: CASSSTDLFNGYTF.

The gene calls are TRBV30 and TRBJ2-5; 9 bases fit TRBD1. The J segment lost 5 bases and the V segment lost 3 bases, leaving 10 bases of the junction unmatched. The CDR3 is 15 amino acids. Germline values: CDR1 GTSNPN, CDR2 SVGIG (reference sequence). The CDR3 loop reads CAWSAVTGGLETQYF. As DNA, the CDR3 is TGTGCCTGGAGCGCCGTCACAGGGGGCTTGGAGACCCAGTACTTC.

The J gene is TRBJ1-6, the V gene TRBV4-3, with 7 bases aligning to TRBD1. The V and J ends lost 4 bases and 7 bases, in that order; junction bases with no gene match: 10. From germline, CDR1 is LGHNA and CDR2 YSLEER. The length of the CDR3 is 16 residues. The CDR3 nucleotides read TGCGCCAGCAGCCGGAGGACAGGCAACTCCAATTCACCCCTCCACTTT. Its translation is CASSRRTGNSNSPLHF.

The table lists this clone with a few counts. V gene TRBV7-9 combines with J gene TRBJ1-3; 10 positions match TRBD1. The CDR3 is made up of 15 amino acids. The germline gives CDR1 SEHNR, CDR2 FQNEAQ (reference sequence). Trimming cost V 5 bases and J 1 base; bases outside gene matches: 2. The CDR3 region has the DNA TGTGCCAGCAGCCTGGGACAGGGGTCTGGAAACACCATATATTTT. This gives the protein CASSLGQGSGNTIYF.

V is TRBV19 and J is TRBJ2-3; 7 bases line up with TRBD1. The CDR3 length is 15 residues. The J segment lost 1 base and the V segment lost 4 bases, leaving 5 bases of the junction unmatched. CDR1 and CDR2 from the germline V gene are LNHDA and SQIVND (reference sequence). The CDR3 region has the DNA TGTGCCAGTAGTAACCGGGACAGCGGCACAGATACGCAGTATTTT. Encoded protein: CASSNRDSGTDTQYF.

The V call is TRBV7-9, the J call TRBJ1-4; D gene uncertain. Germline CDR1 is SEHNR and CDR2 is FQNEAQ (reference sequence). The CDR3 spans 15 residues. V was pared by 5 bases and J by 4 bases, with 14 bases between. This CDR3 reads CASSPPPGFNEKLFF. CDR3 in DNA: TGTGCCAGCAGCCCACCGCCCGGGTTTAATGAAAAACTGTTTTTT.

This clone was detected only a few times. The chain combines TRBV2 with TRBJ1-1; no clear D gene. The CDR3 spans 14 residues. The V gene's germline CDR1 is SNHLY and CDR2 FYNNEI. Trimming took 1 base from V and 0 from J, leaving 6 bases between them. CDR3 DNA sequence: TGTGCCAGCAGTGAAGGCAGGTTGAACACTGAAGCTTTCTTT. Amino acids: CASSEGRLNTEAFF. The full variable domain, completed using reference TRBV2 and TRBJ1-1, is EPEVTQTPSHQVTQMGQEVILRCVPISNHLYFYWYRQILGQKVEFLVSFYNNEISEKSEIFDDQFSVERPDGSNFTLKIRSTKLEDSAMYFCASSEGRLNTEAFFGQGTRLTVV.

The chain links TRBV12-2 to TRBJ2-2; no DNA check was done on the table's D call, TRBD2. TRBV12-2 is a recognized pseudogene. This CDR3 spans 14 amino acids. As DNA, the CDR3 is TGTGCAAGTCGCTTAGAGAGGGCCACCGGGGAGCTGTTTTTT. Its protein is CASRLERATGELFF.

This clone was observed a few times. V is TRBV7-2 and J is TRBJ2-7; 8 nucleotides line up with TRBD1. This CDR3 comprises 18 residues. J gave up 5 bases and V 5 bases, and 20 bases lay outside the gene matches. Germline values: CDR1 SGHTA, CDR2 FQGNSA. The CDR3, as DNA: TGTGCCAGCAGCCGGAAATCGAATCAGGGGGCGGGGAACAACGAGCAGTACTTC. This gives the protein CASSRKSNQGAGNNEQYF.

The chain combines TRBV6-5 with TRBJ1-6; D is possibly TRBD1 (5 bases). CDR1 is MNHEY, CDR2 SVGAGI, per germline. V was pared by 0 bases and J by 9 bases, with 9 bases between. The CDR3 extends over 14 amino acids. For the CDR3, the DNA is TGTGCCAGCAGTTACTCAGGGGAGGCTTCACCCCTCCACTTT. Its translation is CASSYSGEASPLHF.

This chain links TRBV19 with TRBJ2-7, with D tentatively TRBD2 (6 bases). V lost 4 bases to trimming and J lost 0 bases, with 10 bases between them. Looked up from germline, CDR1 is LNHDA and CDR2 is SQIVND (reference sequence). The CDR3 is made up of 14 amino acids. In nucleotides, the CDR3 is TGTGCCAGTAGTACCTCTAGCGCCTCCTACGAGCAGTACTTC. Protein product: CASSTSSASYEQYF.

The chain uses TRBV7-2 and TRBJ1-2; a weak D match, TRBD1 (5 bases). Germline V gives CDR1 SGHTA, CDR2 FQGNSA. The germline V and J ends were trimmed by 1 base and 2 bases, with 5 bases remaining between them. The CDR3 length is 13 residues. The CDR3 DNA reads as TGTGCCAGCAGCTTAGGACAGAACTATGGCTACACCTTC. Its protein is CASSLGQNYGYTF. The full variable domain, in which reference TRBV7-2 and TRBJ1-2 provide the parts outside the CDR3, is GAGVSQSPSNKVTEKGKDVELRCDPISGHTALYWYRQSLGQGLEFLIYFQGNSAPDKSGLPSDRFSAERTGGSVSTLTIQRTQQEDSAVYLCASSLGQNYGYTFGSGTRLTVV.

The chain combines TRBV9 with TRBJ1-6; D remains unclear. The CDR3 spans 12 residues. Between the trimmed V and J ends, which lost 6 bases and 9 bases, there was a span of 10 bases. Germline V lookup: CDR1 SGDLS, CDR2 YYNGEE. CDR3 sequence reads: CASNRLGSPLHF. The CDR3 bases are TGTGCCAGCAACCGACTTGGTTCACCCCTCCACTTT.

The chain carries TRBV5-6 and TRBJ2-7; D gene ambiguous. Germline CDR1 reads SGHDT; CDR2 reads YYEEEE. Trimming stripped 4 bases from V and 1 base from J, with 6 bases between. CDR3 length equals 12 residues. CDR3 region: CASSLESYEQYF. In DNA, the CDR3 is TGTGCCAGCAGCCTAGAATCCTACGAGCAGTACTTC.

The V and J genes are TRBV2 and TRBJ1-2; 9 bases map to TRBD1. The CDR3 is made up of 12 amino acids. Trimming took 10 bases from V and 6 from J; bases not matched to a gene: 6. CDR1 SNHLY and CDR2 FYNNEI come from the germline V gene. As DNA, the CDR3 is TGTGCCAACCGCCGGGACAGGGATGGCTACACCTTC. Its protein product is CANRRDRDGYTF.

The V gene is TRBV7-2, the J gene TRBJ1-5; D may be TRBD1 (5 bases). Per the germline V gene, CDR1 is SGHTA and CDR2 is FQGNSA. The CDR3 totals 14 residues. Trimming left V 1 base short and J 9 bases short, with 13 bases between. CDR3 in amino acids: CASSLVEGKGPQHF. Written as DNA, the CDR3 is TGTGCCAGCAGCTTAGTGGAGGGGAAGGGGCCCCAGCATTTT.

The chain is built from TRBV5-6 and TRBJ1-2; D perhaps matches TRBD1 (6 bases). Trimming took 4 bases from V and 7 from J, leaving 17 bases between them. Germline assignment: CDR1 SGHDT and CDR2 YYEEEE. The CDR3 has 14 amino acids. The CDR3 coding sequence is TGTGCCAGCAGCCAAAGGACAGCTCCGGGTGGCTACACCTTC. Its protein product is CASSQRTAPGGYTF.